These T cell receptor beta chains were read from a single sample in a study of OX40 agonist ivuxolimab in advanced cancers. Libraries were prepared by immunoSEQ multiplex PCR; TCRdb keeps only in-frame clonotypes and omits some of them. Counted here are roughly 70,000 clones, around 90% occurring once; the ten biggest clones make up roughly 2%. The material was CD4+ or CD8+ T cells sorted from blood, obtained in a trial of the OX40 agonist ivuxolimab. These receptors all stem from an adult with an advanced solid tumor such as melanoma, head and neck, liver or kidney cancer. The CDR3 runs from the conserved cysteine through the conserved F or W. The D gene is left open where the match is weak. Size values are once, few and many counts, or a class for expanded clones, and some rows have none.

CDR3 protein	CDR3 DNA	V gene	D gene	clone size	J gene
CASSYTREQFF	TGTGCCAGCAGCTATACGAGAGAGCAGTTCTTC	TRBV28	-	-	TRBJ2-1
CASSEGGSEKLFF	TGCGCCAGCAGTGAGGGGGGAAGCGAAAAACTGTTTTTT	TRBV10-2	-	-	TRBJ1-4
CASSQDKEGQMGADTQYF	TGCGCCAGCAGCCAAGATAAGGAGGGCCAAATGGGGGCAGATACGCAGTATTTT	TRBV4-1	-	-	TRBJ2-3
CASSVTRRDNEQFF	TGTGCCAGCAGTGTTACCAGGAGAGACAATGAGCAGTTCTTC	TRBV2	-	-	TRBJ2-1
CASRGGFGEAFF	TGTGCCAGCAGGGGGGGCTTCGGTGAAGCTTTCTTT	TRBV6-5	-	-	TRBJ1-1
CASTGPDIVNTEAFF	TGTGCCAGCACCGGCCCGGACATAGTGAACACTGAAGCTTTCTTT	TRBV25-1	-	-	TRBJ1-1
CASSSGQGATGELFF	TGTGCCAGCTCCTCAGGACAGGGGGCGACCGGGGAGCTGTTTTTT	TRBV18	TRBD1	-	TRBJ2-2
CASSTGGVFYEQYF	TGTGCCAGCAGCACTGGGGGCGTATTCTACGAGCAGTACTTC	TRBV5-4	-	once	TRBJ2-7
CASSYQPQHF	TGTGCCAGCAGTTATCAGCCCCAGCATTTT	TRBV6-1	-	-	TRBJ1-5
CASSYDSQATYEQYF	TGTGCCAGCAGTTATGACAGTCAAGCTACCTACGAGCAGTACTTC	TRBV6-5	-	-	TRBJ2-7
CASNKGQGGANTEAFF	TGCGCCAGCAACAAAGGACAGGGAGGGGCGAACACTGAAGCTTTCTTT	TRBV5-1	TRBD1	-	TRBJ1-1
CASSSFSEAFF	TGTGCCAGCAGCAGCTTTAGTGAAGCTTTCTTT	TRBV28	-	-	TRBJ1-1
CASSFSLEQFF	TGTGCCAGCAGCTTTTCACTCGAGCAGTTCTTC	TRBV7-2	-	-	TRBJ2-1
CASSSGLAGGTGELFF	TGTGCCAGCAGCTCGGGACTAGCGGGCGGCACCGGGGAGCTGTTTTTT	TRBV7-3	TRBD2	-	TRBJ2-2
CASSQGAGRNEQYF	TGCGCCAGCAGCCAAGGGGCAGGGCGGAACGAGCAGTACTTC	TRBV4-1	-	-	TRBJ2-7